The rows below give T cell receptor beta chains drawn from one sample of a study. TCRdb processed the RT-PCR reads anew with MiXCR; each CDR3 protein has one entry. The sample includes almost 700,000 distinct CDR3 sequences, 14% of them seen just once. The material sequenced was memory CD4+ T cells from blood. These receptors were obtained from a female donor in good health, serving as a healthy control. CDR3s include the opening cysteine and the closing phenylalanine or tryptophan. A D gene is named only where the DNA matches it firmly. Not all rows give a size; the values are once, few, many and, for expanded clones, a class.

cdr3_aa cdr3_nt clone_size v_call d_call j_call
CASSRSTGVGEKLFF TGTGCCAGCAGCCGAAGTACGGGGGTGGGTGAAAAACTGTTTTTT few TRBV5-5 - TRBJ1-4
CASSLAAVEAYEQYF TGTGCCAGCAGCTTAGCGGCGGTCGAGGCCTACGAGCAGTACTTC many TRBV7-2 - TRBJ2-7
CASSQDIAYGYTF TGTGCCAGCAGCCAAGATATCGCCTATGGCTACACCTTC many TRBV4-2 - TRBJ1-2
CASRKSVGGVNEQFF TGTGCCAGCAGAAAATCCGTCGGGGGCGTAAATGAGCAGTTCTTC many TRBV27 - TRBJ2-1
CAWYRGRLSGTEAFF TGTGCCTGGTACAGGGGGCGATTGAGTGGGACTGAAGCTTTCTTT - TRBV30 TRBD1 TRBJ1-1
CASSRTGFQLPQHF TGTGCCAGCAGCCGTACAGGGTTTCAGCTGCCCCAGCATTTT - TRBV12-3/TRBV12-4 - TRBJ1-5
CSAPGRTEAFF TGCAGTGCCCCGGGGCGCACTGAAGCTTTCTTT many TRBV20-1 - TRBJ1-1
CASSQGHYSGNTIYF TGTGCCAGCAGCCAAGGACACTACTCTGGAAACACCATATATTTT - TRBV5-8 - TRBJ1-3
CASRLQSGFEAFF TGTGCCAGCAGACTACAATCAGGTTTTGAAGCTTTCTTT few TRBV6-2/TRBV6-3 - TRBJ1-1
CSARALDVTSGNTIYF TGCAGTGCTAGAGCCCTGGACGTAACCTCTGGAAACACCATATATTTT - TRBV20-1 - TRBJ1-3
CASSQPGGRGYTGELFF TGTGCCAGCAGCCAACCTGGGGGCAGAGGCTATACCGGGGAGCTGTTTTTT - TRBV7-2 - TRBJ2-2
CASRLSGSNEQYF TGTGCCAGTAGACTTAGCGGGAGCAACGAGCAGTACTTC - TRBV27 TRBD2 TRBJ2-7
CSARDLIAGKDTQYF TGCAGTGCTAGAGATTTAATAGCGGGTAAAGATACGCAGTATTTT few TRBV20-1 TRBD2 TRBJ2-3
CSARDVAPKGNIQYF TGCAGTGCTAGAGACGTGGCGCCCAAGGGGAACATTCAGTACTTC many TRBV20-1 - TRBJ2-4
CASSLPTGARQFF TGTGCCAGCAGCTTACCTACTGGGGCGAGGCAGTTCTTC few TRBV7-9 - TRBJ2-1
CASSSGGANEKLFF TGTGCCAGCAGTTCGGGAGGGGCGAATGAAAAACTGTTTTTT few TRBV12-3/TRBV12-4 - TRBJ1-4
CASSNAEWGRDTQYF TGTGCCAGCAGCAACGCGGAGTGGGGCCGAGATACGCAGTATTTT - TRBV5-4 - TRBJ2-3
CASSEGRLSDTQYF TGTGCCAGCAGCGAGGGCCGTCTTTCAGATACGCAGTATTTT - TRBV9 - TRBJ2-3
CATRPDSNQPQHF TGTGCCACCCGACCGGATAGCAATCAGCCCCAGCATTTT - TRBV2 - TRBJ1-5
CASSWGTGVSLFGYTF TGCGCCAGCAGCTGGGGGACAGGGGTGTCTTTATTTGGCTACACCTTC few TRBV5-1 TRBD1 TRBJ1-2
CASSPPGLAGYNEQFF TGTGCCAGCAGTCCACCGGGACTAGCGGGTTACAATGAGCAGTTCTTC many TRBV6-1 TRBD2 TRBJ2-1
CASSMDNSYEQYF TGCGCCAGCAGCATGGACAACTCCTACGAGCAGTACTTC few TRBV5-1 - TRBJ2-7
CSARPSGQGYGYTF TGCAGTGCTAGACCCTCGGGACAGGGATATGGCTACACCTTC many TRBV20-1 TRBD1 TRBJ1-2
CSASIVFQGRNEQFF TGCAGTGCTAGTATAGTTTTCCAGGGGAGGAATGAGCAGTTCTTC - TRBV20-1 - TRBJ2-1
CSVGDSPETQYF TGCAGCGTTGGTGACAGCCCAGAGACCCAGTACTTC many TRBV29-1 - TRBJ2-5
CATSDLTGVATF TGTGCCACCAGTGACCTGACAGGGGTGGCGACCTTC - TRBV24-1 TRBD1 TRBJ1-2
CASSDKGYGYTF TGTGCCAGCAGCGATAAGGGGTATGGCTACACCTTC - TRBV7-8 - TRBJ1-2
CASRDVSYNEQFF TGCGCCAGTCGGGACGTCTCCTACAATGAGCAGTTCTTC few TRBV5-1 - TRBJ2-1
CAISESTDEQYF TGTGCCATCAGTGAGTCGACTGACGAGCAGTACTTC few TRBV10-3 - TRBJ2-7
CASSPRGLAGGRHEQYF TGTGCCAGCAGCCCCAGAGGACTAGCGGGAGGTCGGCACGAGCAGTACTTC many TRBV7-9 TRBD2 TRBJ2-7
CSVEDLGTAWSTEAFF TGCAGCGTTGAAGACCTCGGGACCGCGTGGAGCACTGAAGCTTTCTTT many TRBV29-1 - TRBJ1-1
CAISEGADTQYF TGTGCCATCAGTGAAGGGGCAGATACGCAGTATTTT many TRBV10-3 - TRBJ2-3
CASLQGVSYYEQYF TGTGCCAGCCTACAGGGAGTGTCCTACTACGAGCAGTACTTC few TRBV28 - TRBJ2-7
CASSYSRGYQPQHF TGTGCCAGCAGTTACTCGAGGGGCTATCAGCCCCAGCATTTT - TRBV6-5 - TRBJ1-5
CSAPKGRQGGTEAFF TGCAGTGCCCCGAAGGGTAGACAGGGAGGGACTGAAGCTTTCTTT few TRBV20-1 TRBD1 TRBJ1-1
CASSSSRGGFEKLFF TGTGCCAGCAGCTCCTCCCGGGGGGGTTTTGAAAAACTGTTTTTT few TRBV7-2 - TRBJ1-4
CASSVGANQPQHF TGTGCCAGCAGCGTCGGGGCCAATCAGCCCCAGCATTTT few TRBV7-2 - TRBJ1-5
CASRQGTDGDETQYF TGCGCCAGCAGACAAGGGACAGATGGCGACGAGACCCAGTACTTC few TRBV5-1 TRBD1 TRBJ2-5
CSARDLGRDSNQPQHF TGCAGTGCTAGAGATCTTGGCAGGGACAGCAATCAGCCCCAGCATTTT - TRBV20-1 - TRBJ1-5
CASSLSISTYEQYF TGTGCCAGCAGCTTGAGCATCTCAACCTACGAGCAGTACTTC few TRBV7-2 - TRBJ2-7
CASSFLKGAEQYF TGTGCCAGCAGCTTCCTTAAGGGGGCCGAGCAGTACTTC - TRBV11-2 TRBD1 TRBJ2-7
CASRGSNYGYTF TGTGCCAGCCGAGGAAGTAACTATGGCTACACCTTC - TRBV28 - TRBJ1-2
CASSLASADQPQHF TGTGCCAGCAGCTTAGCGTCGGCAGATCAGCCCCAGCATTTT - TRBV7-2 - TRBJ1-5
CASSLRDRDYEQYF TGTGCCAGCAGCCTCCGGGACAGGGACTACGAGCAGTACTTC many TRBV7-8 TRBD1 TRBJ2-7
CASKQVNTDTQYF TGTGCCAGCAAACAGGTGAACACAGATACGCAGTATTTT few TRBV19 - TRBJ2-3
CAISEPPGTGELFF TGTGCCATCAGTGAGCCTCCAGGGACCGGGGAGCTGTTTTTT - TRBV10-3 - TRBJ2-2
CSVGAPYEQYF TGCAGCGTGGGGGCACCCTACGAGCAGTACTTC many TRBV29-1 - TRBJ2-7
CATKFGNTAEAFF TGTGCCACCAAGTTCGGCAATACGGCTGAAGCTTTCTTT few TRBV6-1 - TRBJ1-1
CSPKSGLAGGRSTDTQYF TGCAGCCCCAAGTCGGGACTAGCGGGAGGGCGAAGCACAGATACGCAGTATTTT - TRBV20-1 TRBD2 TRBJ2-3
CAISESAAGEIGELFF TGTGCCATCAGTGAGTCGGCGGCAGGGGAAATCGGGGAGCTGTTTTTT few TRBV10-3 - TRBJ2-2
CSAKQGALRDEQFF TGCAGTGCTAAACAGGGGGCGCTTCGCGATGAGCAGTTCTTC many TRBV20-1 TRBD1 TRBJ2-1
CASRCAERDVSLAKNIQYF TGTGCCAGCAGATGCGCGGAGCGGGACGTTTCACTAGCCAAAAACATTCAGTACTTC - TRBV27 TRBD2 TRBJ2-4
CSAIKPGGRNQPQHF TGCAGTGCTATTAAGCCCGGAGGGCGCAATCAGCCCCAGCATTTT - TRBV20-1 - TRBJ1-5
CASSTRQEETYEQYF TGTGCCAGCAGCACGAGACAAGAAGAAACCTACGAGCAGTACTTC - TRBV5-4 - TRBJ2-7